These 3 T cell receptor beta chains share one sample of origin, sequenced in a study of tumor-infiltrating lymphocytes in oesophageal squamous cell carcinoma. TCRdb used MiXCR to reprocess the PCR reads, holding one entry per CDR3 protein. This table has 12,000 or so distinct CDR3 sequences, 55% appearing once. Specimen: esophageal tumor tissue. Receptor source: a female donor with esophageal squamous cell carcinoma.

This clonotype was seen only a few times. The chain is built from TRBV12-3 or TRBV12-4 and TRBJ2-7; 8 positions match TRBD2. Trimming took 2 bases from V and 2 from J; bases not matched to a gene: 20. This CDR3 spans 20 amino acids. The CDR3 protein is CASSLIRSDLLAGLPYEQYF. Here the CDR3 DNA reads TGTGCCAGCAGTTTAATACGGTCGGATCTTCTAGCGGGCCTCCCCTACGAGCAGTACTTC.

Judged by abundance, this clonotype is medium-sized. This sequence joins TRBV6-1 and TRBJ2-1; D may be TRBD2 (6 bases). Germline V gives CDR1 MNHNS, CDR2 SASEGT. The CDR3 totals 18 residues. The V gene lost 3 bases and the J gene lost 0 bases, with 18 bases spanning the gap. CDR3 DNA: TGTGCCAGCAGTGAGGGTTCCGCGGGGCGCAGCTCCTACAATGAGCAGTTCTTC. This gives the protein CASSEGSAGRSSYNEQFF.

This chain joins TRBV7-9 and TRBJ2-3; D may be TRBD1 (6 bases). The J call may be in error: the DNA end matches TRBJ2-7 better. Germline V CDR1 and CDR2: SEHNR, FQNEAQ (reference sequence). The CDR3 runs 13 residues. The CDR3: CASSSSQGYEQYF. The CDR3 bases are TGTGCCAGCAGCTCAAGCCAGGGGTACGAGCAGTACTTC.